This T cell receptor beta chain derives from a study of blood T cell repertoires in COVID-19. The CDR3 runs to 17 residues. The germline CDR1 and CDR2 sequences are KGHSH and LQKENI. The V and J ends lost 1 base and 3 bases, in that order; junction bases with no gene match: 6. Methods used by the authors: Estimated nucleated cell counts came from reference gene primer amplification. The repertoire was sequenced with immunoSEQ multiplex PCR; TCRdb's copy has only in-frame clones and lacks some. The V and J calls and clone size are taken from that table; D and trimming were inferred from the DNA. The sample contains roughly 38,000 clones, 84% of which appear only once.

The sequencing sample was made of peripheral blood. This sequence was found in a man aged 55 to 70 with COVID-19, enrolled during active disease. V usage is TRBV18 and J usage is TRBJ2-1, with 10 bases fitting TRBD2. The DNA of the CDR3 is TGTGCCAGCTCACCACTAGGGACTAGCGCCAGCTACAATGAGCAGTTCTTC. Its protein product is CASSPLGTSASYNEQFF.